This T cell receptor beta chain originates from a study of control samples from healthy donors and cancer patients. Germline V lookup: CDR1 SGHTA, CDR2 FQGNSA. The CDR3 contains 15 residues. V trimming: 6 bases; J trimming: 2 bases; junction bases outside the gene matches: 7. This clone was recorded at least ten times. This table comes from immunoSEQ multiplex PCR, and its TCRdb copy is limited to in-frame clones, with some not included. The sample has tens of thousands of clones; 65% to 90% are singletons. Specimen: blood. The TCR comes from a man aged 35-49 years in good health. The chain is built from TRBV7-2 and TRBJ1-1; TRBD1 matches 9 bases. The CDR3 sequence is CASSLQTGGNTEAFF. The CDR3 coding sequence is TGTGCCAGCAGTTTACAAACAGGGGGCAACACTGAAGCTTTCTTT.